This T cell receptor beta chain was recovered during a study of T cell responses to AZD1222 COVID-19 vaccine. Study-level results: The repertoires were collected only after the peak T cell response. As reported, nearly half of all spike-specific TCRs target variant regions that are unmutated.

Second-dose groups at about 4 or about 12 weeks were pooled. As regards this clone: Its antigen is currently unknown.

Clones were sequenced by immunoSEQ multiplex PCR, and TCRdb holds only the in-frame ones, with some missing. The sample holds more than 95,000 clones, 80% to 90% seen once. This CDR3 has 16 amino acids. Germline V gene data show CDR1 as MDHEN and CDR2 as SYDVKM. Trimming left V 5 bases short and J 1 base short, with 17 bases between. The sample consisted of peripheral blood, taken 28 days after the second AZD1222 dose. The J gene is TRBJ1-1, the V gene TRBV28, with D tentatively TRBD1 (6 bases). This TCR derives from an adult who received the AZD1222 COVID-19 vaccine. The CDR3, as DNA: TGTGCCAGCAGTCTACCCTCAGGGGTCACGAACACTGAAGCTTTCTTT. Translated, it gives CASSLPSGVTNTEAFF.